Shown below are 11 T cell receptor beta chains from a single sample sequenced in a study of post-analysis software for immune sequencing data (dated by TCRdb to the mid-2010s). On the study overall, not on this receptor specifically: About five TRBV segments, including TRBV5-6, TRBV5-1 and TRBV20-1, were significantly more frequent in patients than controls.

To prepare the library, PCR was applied. Sequencing instrument: Illumina HiSeq 2500. Unique molecular identifiers were incorporated into TCR beta cDNA libraries to reduce PCR and sequencing biases. TCRdb trimmed public reads at Q25 via fastp, called clones via MiXCR and kept in-frame beta chains. Rows are combined by CDR3 protein, so each entry shows the most common genes and DNA. This sample has hundreds of thousands of distinct CDR3 sequences in its table, and 55% to 60% of those were observed once. The ten largest make up approximately 11% of the sample. These receptors have no identified antigens. The sequenced sample consisted of blood. The receptors originated from a girl aged 2 to 9 with multiple sclerosis.

V and J are TRBV4-1 and TRBJ2-3; TRBD2 agrees at 12 bases. Looked up from germline, CDR1 is MGHRA and CDR2 is YSYEKL. The CDR3 is 18 amino acids. Losses at the gene ends were 1 base for V and 5 bases for J; bases not matched to a gene: 10. Written as DNA, the CDR3 is TGCGCCAGCAGCCAAGGGAGCGCTAGCGGGAGGGCCGGAGATACGCAGTATTTT. Translated: CASSQGSASGRAGDTQYF.

V usage is TRBV12-3 or TRBV12-4 and J usage is TRBJ2-5; possible D gene TRBD2, 6 bases. The CDR3 extends over 14 amino acids. V was clipped by 1 base and J by 5 bases, with 11 bases between them. CDR3 DNA: TGTGCCAGCAGTTTAGGACTAGTGGAGGAGACCCAGTACTTC. This gives the protein CASSLGLVEETQYF.

This rearrangement joins TRBV7-2 to TRBJ2-5; 8 bases fit TRBD2. There are 15 residues in the CDR3. Germline V gives CDR1 SGHTA, CDR2 FQGNSA. The junction had 3 bases not matched to a gene; V was cut back by 1 base and J by 2 bases. The CDR3 region has the DNA TGTGCCAGCAGCTTAGAGGGCGGGGGGCAAGAGACCCAGTACTTC. Its protein is CASSLEGGGQETQYF.

This clonotype was seen a few times. The rearrangement uses TRBV7-9 and TRBJ2-5; TRBD2 might be the D (6 bases). The CDR3 length is 16 residues. V lost 1 base and J 1 base, leaving 13 bases between the germline ends. CDR1 SEHNR and CDR2 FQNEAQ come from the germline V gene (reference sequence). The CDR3 sequence: CASSLGLVEAQETQYF. CDR3 DNA sequence: TGTGCCAGCAGCTTAGGACTAGTGGAGGCCCAAGAGACCCAGTACTTC.

This clonotype showed up just once. The V and J genes are TRBV5-6 and TRBJ2-1, with 8 nucleotides matching TRBD2. Germline CDR1 reads SGHDT; CDR2 reads YYEEEE. V gave up 4 bases and J gave up 8 bases; unmatched junction bases: 17. The CDR3 sequence is 17 residues long. CDR3 sequence (DNA): TGTGCCAGCAGCCCTCCATCGGGAGCGGGAGCGTACCATGAGCAGTTCTTC. Amino acids: CASSPPSGAGAYHEQFF.

J is TRBJ2-4 and V is TRBV11-1, with 9 bases aligning to TRBD2. The tail of the sequence fits TRBJ2-7 better, so the J call may be wrong. This CDR3 is built from 13 residues. Germline V lookup: CDR1 SGHAT, CDR2 FQDESV (reference sequence). CDR3 nucleotides: TGTGCCAGCAGCCATAGCGGGGGCCTCGAGCAGTACTTC. Amino acid sequence: CASSHSGGLEQYF.

V gene TRBV7-2 combines with J gene TRBJ2-5; TRBD2 is a possible D gene (5 bases). The V end lost 1 base, the J end lost 4 bases, and 10 bases lay between the germline ends. The CDR3 is 14 residues long. The V gene's germline CDR1 is SGHTA and CDR2 FQGNSA. The CDR3 here is CASSLDALAETQYF. As DNA, the CDR3 is TGTGCCAGCAGCTTAGATGCCCTAGCAGAGACCCAGTACTTC.

CDR3 in DNA: TGTGCCAGCAGTTACGGAGCGATGAGCTCCTACGAGCAGTACTTC. Its protein product is CASSYGAMSSYEQYF. The chain joins TRBV6-2 or TRBV6-3 to TRBJ2-7; D not resolved. The V end lost 2 bases, the J end lost 0 bases, and 11 bases lay between the germline ends. Germline V gene lookup returns CDR1 MNHEY and CDR2 SVGEGT. This CDR3 region has 15 residues.

This clonotype has a handful of counts. This chain connects TRBV6-2 or TRBV6-3 to TRBJ2-1, with 11 bases lining up with TRBD2. The CDR3 length is 16 residues. Germline V gene sequence: CDR1 MNHEY, CDR2 SVGEGT. V trimming: 6 bases; J trimming: 8 bases; junction bases outside the gene matches: 12. The CDR3 DNA follows: TGTGCCAGCAGCCCGGGGCTAGCGGGGGGCAGGGATGAGCAGTTCTTC. This encodes CASSPGLAGGRDEQFF.

The V gene is TRBV6-4, the J gene TRBJ1-4; a possible D gene is TRBD1 (5 bases). CDR1 and CDR2 (germline): MRHNA, SNTAGT. This CDR3 has 19 residues. Deletions cut 0 bases from V and 0 bases from J, with 17 bases between. CDR3 in DNA: TGTGCCAGCAGTGACTCCTCCGGGACGGCGGTCGCAACTAATGAAAAACTGTTTTTT. This encodes CASSDSSGTAVATNEKLFF.

The table lists this clonotype with a count of one. The chain is built from TRBV3-1 and TRBJ2-5; 9 positions match TRBD1. The CDR3 length is 15 residues. Germline CDR1 is LGHDT and CDR2 is YNNKEL (reference sequence). V was clipped by 1 base and J by 4 bases; unmatched bases: 4. CDR3 region: CASSQVDRGGETQYF. The CDR3 DNA sequence: TGTGCCAGCAGCCAAGTTGACAGGGGGGGAGAGACCCAGTACTTC.